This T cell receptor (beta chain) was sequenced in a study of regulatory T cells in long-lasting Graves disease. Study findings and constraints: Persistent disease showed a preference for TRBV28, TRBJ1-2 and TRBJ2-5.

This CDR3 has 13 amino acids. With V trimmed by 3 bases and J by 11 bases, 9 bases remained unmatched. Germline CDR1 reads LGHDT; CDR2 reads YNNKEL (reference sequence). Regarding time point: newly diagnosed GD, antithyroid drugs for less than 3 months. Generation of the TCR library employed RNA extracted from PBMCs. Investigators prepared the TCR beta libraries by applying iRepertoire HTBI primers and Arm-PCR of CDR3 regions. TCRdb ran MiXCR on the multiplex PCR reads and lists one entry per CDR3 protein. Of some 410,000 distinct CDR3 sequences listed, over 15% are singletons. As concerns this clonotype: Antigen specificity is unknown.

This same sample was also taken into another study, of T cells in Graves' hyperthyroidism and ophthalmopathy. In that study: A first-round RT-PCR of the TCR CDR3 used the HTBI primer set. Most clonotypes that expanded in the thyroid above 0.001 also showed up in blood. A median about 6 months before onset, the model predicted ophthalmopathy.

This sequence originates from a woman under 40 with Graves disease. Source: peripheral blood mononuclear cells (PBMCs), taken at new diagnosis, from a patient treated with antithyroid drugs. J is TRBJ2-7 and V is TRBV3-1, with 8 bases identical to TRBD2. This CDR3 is CASSQGREGRKYF. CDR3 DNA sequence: TGTGCCAGCAGCCAGGGTCGGGAGGGCCGCAAGTACTTC.